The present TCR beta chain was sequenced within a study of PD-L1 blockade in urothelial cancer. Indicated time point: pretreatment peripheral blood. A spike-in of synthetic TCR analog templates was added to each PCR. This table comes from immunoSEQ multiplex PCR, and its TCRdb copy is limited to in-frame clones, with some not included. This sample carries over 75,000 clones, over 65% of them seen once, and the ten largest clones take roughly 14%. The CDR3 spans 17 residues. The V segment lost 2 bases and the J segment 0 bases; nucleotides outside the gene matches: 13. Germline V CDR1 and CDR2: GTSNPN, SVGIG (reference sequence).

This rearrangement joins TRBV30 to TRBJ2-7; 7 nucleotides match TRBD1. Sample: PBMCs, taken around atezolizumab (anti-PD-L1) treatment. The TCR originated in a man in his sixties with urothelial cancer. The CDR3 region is CAWSLTPGTAISYEQYF. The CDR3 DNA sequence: TGTGCCTGGAGTCTAACTCCCGGGACAGCCATCTCCTACGAGCAGTACTTC.